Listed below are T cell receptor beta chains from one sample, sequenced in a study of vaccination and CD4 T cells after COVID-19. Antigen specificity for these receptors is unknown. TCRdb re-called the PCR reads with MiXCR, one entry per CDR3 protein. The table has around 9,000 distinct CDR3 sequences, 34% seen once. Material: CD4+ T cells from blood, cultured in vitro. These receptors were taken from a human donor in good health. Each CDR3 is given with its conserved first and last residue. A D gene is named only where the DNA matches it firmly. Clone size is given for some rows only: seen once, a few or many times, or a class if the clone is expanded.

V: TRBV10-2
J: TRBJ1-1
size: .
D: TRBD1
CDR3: CASTGQGRTEAFF
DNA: TGCGCCAGCACAGGACAGGGTAGGACTGAAGCTTTCTTT

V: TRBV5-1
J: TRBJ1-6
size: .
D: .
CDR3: CASSIDGPRNSPLHF
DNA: TGCGCCAGCAGCATCGACGGTCCAAGGAATTCACCCCTCCACTTT

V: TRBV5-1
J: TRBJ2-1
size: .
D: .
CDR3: CASSPGGTGLYNEQFF
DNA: TGCGCCAGCAGCCCGGGGGGGACAGGTCTCTACAATGAGCAGTTCTTC

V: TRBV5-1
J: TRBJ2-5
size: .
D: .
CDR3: CASTGGVWDSALGETQYF
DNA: TGCGCCAGCACAGGGGGGGTCTGGGACAGCGCACTTGGGGAGACCCAGTACTTC

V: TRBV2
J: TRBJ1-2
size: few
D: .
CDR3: CASSEAEETYGYTF
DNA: TGTGCCAGCAGTGAAGCTGAAGAGACCTATGGCTACACCTTC

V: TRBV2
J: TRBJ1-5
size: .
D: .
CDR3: CASSPGTDSNQPQHF
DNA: TGTGCCAGCAGTCCGGGGACCGATAGCAATCAGCCCCAGCATTTT

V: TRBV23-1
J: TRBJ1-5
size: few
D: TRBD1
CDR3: CASSQGRGGGQPQHF
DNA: TGCGCCAGCAGTCAAGGCAGGGGGGGAGGTCAGCCCCAGCATTTT

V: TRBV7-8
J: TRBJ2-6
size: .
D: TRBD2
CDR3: CASSMGGAGANVLTF
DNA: TGTGCCAGCAGCATGGGAGGGGCTGGGGCCAACGTCCTGACTTTC

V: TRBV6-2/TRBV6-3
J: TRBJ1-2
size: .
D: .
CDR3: CASSSTPNVNYGYTF
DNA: TGTGCCAGCAGTTCAACACCGAATGTTAACTATGGCTACACCTTC

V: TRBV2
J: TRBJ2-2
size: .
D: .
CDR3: CASSEGLGRTGELFF
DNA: TGTGCCAGCAGTGAAGGACTAGGAAGGACCGGGGAGCTGTTTTTT

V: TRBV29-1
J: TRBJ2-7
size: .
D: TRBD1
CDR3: CSVGDRTYEQYF
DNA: TGCAGCGTTGGGGACAGAACCTACGAGCAGTACTTC

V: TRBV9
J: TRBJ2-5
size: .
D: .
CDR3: CASSANPTTGETQYF
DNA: TGTGCCAGCAGCGCCAACCCGACGACCGGAGAGACCCAGTACTTC

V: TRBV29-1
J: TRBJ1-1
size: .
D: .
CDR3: CSVVITEAFF
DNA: TGCAGCGTTGTTATCACTGAAGCTTTCTTT

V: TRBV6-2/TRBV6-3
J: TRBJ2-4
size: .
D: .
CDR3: CASSGAGDIQYF
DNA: TGTGCCAGCAGTGGCGCCGGGGACATTCAGTACTTC

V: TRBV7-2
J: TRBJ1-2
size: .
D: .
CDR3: CASSLAGVDYGYTF
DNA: TGTGCCAGCAGCTTAGCAGGGGTTGACTATGGCTACACCTTC

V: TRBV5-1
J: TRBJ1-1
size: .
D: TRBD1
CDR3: CASGQGASGTEAFF
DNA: TGCGCCAGCGGACAGGGGGCTTCGGGCACTGAAGCTTTCTTT

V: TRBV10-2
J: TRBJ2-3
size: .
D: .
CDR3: CASSDSTMTTDTQYF
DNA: TGCGCCAGCAGTGACTCCACAATGACCACAGATACGCAGTATTTT

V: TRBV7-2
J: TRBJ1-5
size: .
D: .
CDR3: CASSLGGASNQPQHF
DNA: TGTGCCAGCAGCTTAGGGGGAGCCTCTAATCAGCCCCAGCATTTT

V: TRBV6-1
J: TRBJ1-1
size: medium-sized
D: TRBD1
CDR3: CASREGQDTEAFF
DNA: TGTGCCAGCAGGGAGGGACAGGACACTGAAGCTTTCTTT

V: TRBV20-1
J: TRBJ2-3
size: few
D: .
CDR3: CSASRMGQSTDTQYF
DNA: TGCAGTGCTAGCAGGATGGGACAAAGCACAGATACGCAGTATTTT

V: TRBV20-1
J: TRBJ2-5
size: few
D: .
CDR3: CSALPGTQQETQYF
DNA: TGCAGTGCCCTCCCCGGGACCCAACAAGAGACCCAGTACTTC

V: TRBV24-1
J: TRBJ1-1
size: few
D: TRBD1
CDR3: CATSDPGTGDTEAFF
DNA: TGTGCCACCAGTGACCCCGGGACAGGGGACACTGAAGCTTTCTTT

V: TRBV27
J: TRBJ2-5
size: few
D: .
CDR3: CASSFNVGAQETQYF
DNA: TGTGCCAGCAGTTTTAACGTCGGGGCACAAGAGACCCAGTACTTC

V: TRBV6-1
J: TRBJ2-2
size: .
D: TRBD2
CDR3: CAIYSGGAETGELFF
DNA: TGTGCCATCTACAGCGGGGGGGCCGAAACCGGGGAGCTGTTTTTT

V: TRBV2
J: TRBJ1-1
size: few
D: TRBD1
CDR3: CASSAQGDKFEAFF
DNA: TGTGCCAGCAGTGCTCAGGGGGACAAGTTTGAAGCTTTCTTT

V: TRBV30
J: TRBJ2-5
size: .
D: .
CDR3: CAWSRSGAETQYF
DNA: TGTGCCTGGAGTAGATCGGGGGCAGAGACCCAGTACTTC

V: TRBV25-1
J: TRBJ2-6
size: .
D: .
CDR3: CASSEGVAGANVLTF
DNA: TGTGCCAGCAGCGAAGGGGTTGCCGGGGCCAACGTCCTGACTTTC

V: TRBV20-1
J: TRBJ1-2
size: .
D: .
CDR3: CSALSTGSYGYTF
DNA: TGCAGTGCTCTAAGTACAGGGAGCTATGGCTACACCTTC

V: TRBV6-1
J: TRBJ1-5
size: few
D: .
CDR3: CASSETGNSNQPQHF
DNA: TGTGCCAGCAGTGAAACAGGGAATAGCAATCAGCCCCAGCATTTT

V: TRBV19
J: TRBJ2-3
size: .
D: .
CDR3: CASSSGDSTDTQYF
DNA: TGTGCCAGTAGTAGCGGGGATAGCACAGATACGCAGTATTTT

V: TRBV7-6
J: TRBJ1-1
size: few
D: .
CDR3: CASSAYRVRLNTEAFF
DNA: TGTGCCAGCAGCGCCTACAGGGTCCGGTTGAACACTGAAGCTTTCTTT

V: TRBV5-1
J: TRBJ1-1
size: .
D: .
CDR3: CASSLLGVVNTEAFF
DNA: TGCGCCAGCAGCCTATTAGGGGTGGTGAACACTGAAGCTTTCTTT

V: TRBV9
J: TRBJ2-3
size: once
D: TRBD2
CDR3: CASSVVAGGLDTQYF
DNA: TGTGCCAGCAGCGTAGTGGCGGGGGGGCTGGATACGCAGTATTTT

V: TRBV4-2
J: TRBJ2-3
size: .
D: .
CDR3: CASSQEPRADTQYF
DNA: TGTGCCAGCAGCCAAGAACCCCGCGCAGATACGCAGTATTTT

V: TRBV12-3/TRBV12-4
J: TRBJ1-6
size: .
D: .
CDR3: CASSTDSLGHNSPLHF
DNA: TGTGCCAGCAGTACAGACAGTTTAGGGCATAATTCACCCCTCCACTTT

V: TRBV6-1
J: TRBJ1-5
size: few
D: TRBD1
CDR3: CASSDRQGFNQPQHF
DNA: TGTGCCAGCAGTGACAGACAGGGTTTTAATCAGCCCCAGCATTTT

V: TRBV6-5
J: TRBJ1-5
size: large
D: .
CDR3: CASSLGEEQPQHF
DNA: TGTGCCAGCAGTTTAGGGGAGGAACAGCCCCAGCATTTT

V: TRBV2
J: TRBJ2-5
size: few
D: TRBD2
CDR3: CASKERGGSETQYF
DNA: TGTGCCAGCAAGGAGCGGGGGGGCTCAGAGACCCAGTACTTC

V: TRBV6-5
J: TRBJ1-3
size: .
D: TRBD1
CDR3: CASSYSTGGSAIYF
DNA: TGTGCCAGCAGTTACTCGACAGGGGGTTCGGCCATATATTTT

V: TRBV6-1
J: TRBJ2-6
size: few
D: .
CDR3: CASSIARGANVLTF
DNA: TGTGCCAGCAGTATTGCAAGGGGGGCCAACGTCCTGACTTTC

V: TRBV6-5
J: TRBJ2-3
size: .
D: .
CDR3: CASSYRGIRTDTQYF
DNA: TGTGCCAGCAGTTACAGGGGAATCCGGACAGATACGCAGTATTTT

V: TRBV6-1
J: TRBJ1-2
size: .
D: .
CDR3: CASTQTGLNYGYTF
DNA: TGTGCCAGCACCCAAACGGGATTGAACTATGGCTACACCTTC

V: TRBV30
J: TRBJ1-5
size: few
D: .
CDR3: CAWRNRPDQPQHF
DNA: TGTGCCTGGAGAAATCGACCCGATCAGCCCCAGCATTTT

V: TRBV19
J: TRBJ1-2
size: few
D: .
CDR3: CASSIAQARNYGYTF
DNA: TGTGCCAGTAGTATAGCACAGGCCCGGAACTATGGCTACACCTTC

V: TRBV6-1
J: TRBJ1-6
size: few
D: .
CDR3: CASRSGIGNSPLHF
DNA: TGTGCCAGCAGATCCGGGATCGGAAATTCACCCCTCCACTTT

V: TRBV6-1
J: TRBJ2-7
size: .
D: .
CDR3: CASILRQVQRNEQYF
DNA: TGTGCCAGCATATTAAGACAGGTCCAAAGGAACGAGCAGTACTTC

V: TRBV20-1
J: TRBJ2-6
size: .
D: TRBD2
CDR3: CSARGGYAGANVLTF
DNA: TGCAGTGCTAGGGGGGGGTATGCTGGGGCCAACGTCCTGACTTTC